This TCR beta chain was captured by sequencing in a study of shared clonotypes between healthy human individuals. The CDR3 has 18 residues. Trimming cost V 5 bases and J 0 bases; bases outside gene matches: 10. In germline, CDR1 is MNHEY, CDR2 SMNVEV (reference sequence). Profiling relied on immunoSEQ multiplex PCR, and the TCRdb table lists in-frame clones only, not all of them. The profile shows about 820,000 clones, 92% of them singletons. Cells designated naive CD8 were CD45RO-negative and were positively selected for CCR7, with terminally differentiated effector memory CD45RA+ cells excluded. The V gene is TRBV27, the J gene TRBJ1-5; 10 bases fit TRBD1. This receptor was taken from a man between 25 and 39 years old in good health. Specimen: naive CD8+ T cells sorted from blood. This CDR3 is CASSPTGTGAYSNQPQHF. The CDR3 DNA is TGTGCCAGCAGTCCAACCGGGACAGGGGCCTATAGCAATCAGCCCCAGCATTTT.